Listed here is a single T cell receptor (beta chain). The data derive from a study of blood T cell repertoires in COVID-19. Enrollees, about 18 to 90 years old, lived in about two dozen US areas. Participant reports of clinical history set cohort assignment. Sequenced by immunoSEQ multiplex PCR; TCRdb stores in-frame clones only, minus some. The table lists 250,000 or so clones, about four fifths of them singletons. CDR3 length equals 17 residues. V lost 2 bases, J lost 0 bases, and 6 bases stayed unmatched. Germline CDR1 and CDR2: MNHEY and SVGEGT. The TCR was taken from a man aged 45 to 65 who had recovered from COVID-19. Sequencing input: PBMCs or T cells enriched from blood (not recorded which). The V and J genes are TRBV6-2 or TRBV6-3 and TRBJ1-5, with 8 bases that match TRBD1. The CDR3 DNA reads as TGTGCCAGCAGTTACCAGACAGGGGCCTATAGCAATCAGCCCCAGCATTTT. This sequence encodes CASSYQTGAYSNQPQHF.